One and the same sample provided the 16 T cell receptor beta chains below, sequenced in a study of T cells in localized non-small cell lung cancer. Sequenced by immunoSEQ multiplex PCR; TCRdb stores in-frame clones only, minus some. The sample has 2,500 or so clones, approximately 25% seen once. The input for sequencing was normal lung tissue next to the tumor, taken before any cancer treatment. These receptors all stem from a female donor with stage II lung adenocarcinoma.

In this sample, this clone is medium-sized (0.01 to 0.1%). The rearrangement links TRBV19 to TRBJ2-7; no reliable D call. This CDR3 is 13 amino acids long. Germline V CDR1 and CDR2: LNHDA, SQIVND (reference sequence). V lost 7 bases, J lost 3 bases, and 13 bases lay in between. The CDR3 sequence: CASMDANRYEQYF. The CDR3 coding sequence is TGTGCCAGTATGGACGCCAACCGCTACGAGCAGTACTTC.

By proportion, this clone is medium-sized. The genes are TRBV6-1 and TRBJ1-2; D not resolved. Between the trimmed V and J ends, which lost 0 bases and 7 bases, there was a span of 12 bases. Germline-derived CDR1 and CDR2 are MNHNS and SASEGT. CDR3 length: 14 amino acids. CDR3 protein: CASSEAGDMGGYTF. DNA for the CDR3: TGTGCCAGCAGTGAAGCCGGCGATATGGGTGGCTACACCTTC.

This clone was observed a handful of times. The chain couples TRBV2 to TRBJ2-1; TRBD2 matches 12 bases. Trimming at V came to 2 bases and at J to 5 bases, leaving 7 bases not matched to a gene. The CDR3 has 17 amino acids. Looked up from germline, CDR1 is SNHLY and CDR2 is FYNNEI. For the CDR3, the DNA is TGTGCCAGCAGTGAATTCCTCCTAGCGGGGGGGGACAATGAGCAGTTCTTC. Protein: CASSEFLLAGGDNEQFF.

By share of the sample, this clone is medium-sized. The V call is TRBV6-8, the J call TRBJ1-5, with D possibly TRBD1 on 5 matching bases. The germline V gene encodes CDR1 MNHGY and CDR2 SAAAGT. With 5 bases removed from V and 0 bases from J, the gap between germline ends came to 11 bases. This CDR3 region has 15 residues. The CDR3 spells CASSVDSYSNQPQHF. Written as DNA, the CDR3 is TGTGCCAGCAGTGTCGACAGCTATAGCAATCAGCCCCAGCATTTT.

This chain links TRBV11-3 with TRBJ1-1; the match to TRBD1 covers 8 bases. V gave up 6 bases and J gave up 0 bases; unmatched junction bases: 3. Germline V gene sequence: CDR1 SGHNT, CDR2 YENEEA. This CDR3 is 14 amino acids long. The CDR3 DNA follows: TGTGCCAGCAGTCGGGACAGGATGAACACTGAAGCTTTCTTT. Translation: CASSRDRMNTEAFF.

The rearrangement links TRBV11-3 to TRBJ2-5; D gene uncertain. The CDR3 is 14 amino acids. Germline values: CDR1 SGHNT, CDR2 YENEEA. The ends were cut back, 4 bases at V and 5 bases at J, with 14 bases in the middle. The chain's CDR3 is CASSSPWVGETQYF. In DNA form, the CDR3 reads TGTGCCAGCAGCTCCCCATGGGTCGGGGAGACCCAGTACTTC.

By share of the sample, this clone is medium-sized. CDR3: CASSVGPPNSPLHF. The CDR3 coding sequence is TGTGCCAGCAGCGTAGGACCGCCGAATTCACCCCTCCACTTT. This chain connects TRBV9 to TRBJ1-6; D unresolved. The length of the CDR3 is 14 residues. V shed 0 bases and J shed 7 bases, with 8 bases lying between them. Germline loops: CDR1 SGDLS, CDR2 YYNGEE.

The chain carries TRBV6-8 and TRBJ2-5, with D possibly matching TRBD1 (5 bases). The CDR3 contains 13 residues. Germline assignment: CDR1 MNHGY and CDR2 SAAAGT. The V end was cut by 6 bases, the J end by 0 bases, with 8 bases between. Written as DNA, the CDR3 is TGTGCCAGCAGCCAGACAGACCAAGAGACCCAGTACTTC. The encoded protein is CASSQTDQETQYF.

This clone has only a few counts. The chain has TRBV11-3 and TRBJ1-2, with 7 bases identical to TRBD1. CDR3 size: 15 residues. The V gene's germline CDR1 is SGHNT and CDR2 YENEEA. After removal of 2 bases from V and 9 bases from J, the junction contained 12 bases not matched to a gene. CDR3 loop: CASSLRERGGGSYTF. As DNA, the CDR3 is TGTGCCAGCAGCTTAAGGGAGCGAGGGGGCGGGAGCTACACCTTC.

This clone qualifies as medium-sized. CDR3 sequence: CASSVSGQGVTEAFF. In DNA, the CDR3 is TGTGCCAGCAGCGTCTCGGGACAGGGGGTCACTGAAGCTTTCTTT. V is TRBV9 and J is TRBJ1-1, with TRBD1 matching over 11 bases. Germline CDR1 is SGDLS and CDR2 is YYNGEE. The CDR3 is made up of 15 amino acids. Trimming at V came to 2 bases and at J to 4 bases, leaving 4 bases not matched to a gene.

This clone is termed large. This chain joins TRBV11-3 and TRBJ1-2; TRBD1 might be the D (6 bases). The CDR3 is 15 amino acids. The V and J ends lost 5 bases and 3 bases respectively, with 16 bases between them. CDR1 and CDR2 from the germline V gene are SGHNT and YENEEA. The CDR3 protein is CASSSGQTSYYGYTF. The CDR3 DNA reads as TGTGCCAGCAGCAGTGGACAGACTTCGTACTATGGCTACACCTTC.

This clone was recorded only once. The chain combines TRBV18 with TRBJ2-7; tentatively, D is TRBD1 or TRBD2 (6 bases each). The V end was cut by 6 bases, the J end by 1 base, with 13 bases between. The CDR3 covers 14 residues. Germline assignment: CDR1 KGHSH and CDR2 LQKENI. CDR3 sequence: CASSQGTPSYEQYF. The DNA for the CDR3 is TGTGCCAGCTCCCAGGGGACTCCATCCTACGAGCAGTACTTC.

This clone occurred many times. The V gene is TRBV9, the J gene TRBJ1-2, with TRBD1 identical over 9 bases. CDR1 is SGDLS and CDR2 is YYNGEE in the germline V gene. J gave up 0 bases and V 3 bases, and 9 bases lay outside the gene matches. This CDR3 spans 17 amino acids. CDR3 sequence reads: CASSAPGQGITNYGYTF. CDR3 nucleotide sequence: TGTGCCAGCAGCGCCCCGGGACAGGGAATCACTAACTATGGCTACACCTTC.

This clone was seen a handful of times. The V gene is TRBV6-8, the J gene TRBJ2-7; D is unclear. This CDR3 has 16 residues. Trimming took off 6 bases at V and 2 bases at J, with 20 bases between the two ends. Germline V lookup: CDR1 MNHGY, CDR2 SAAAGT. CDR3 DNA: TGTGCCAGCAGCGTGGGGTATCCTTCTACACCCTACGAGCAGTACTTC. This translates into CASSVGYPSTPYEQYF.

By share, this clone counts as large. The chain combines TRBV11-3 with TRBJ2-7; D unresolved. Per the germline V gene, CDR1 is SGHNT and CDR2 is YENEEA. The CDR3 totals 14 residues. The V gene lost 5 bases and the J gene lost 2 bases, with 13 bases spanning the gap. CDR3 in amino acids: CASSPGLVPYEQYF. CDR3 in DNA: TGTGCCAGCAGCCCCGGGCTAGTTCCCTACGAGCAGTACTTC. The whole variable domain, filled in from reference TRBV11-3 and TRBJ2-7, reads EAGVVQSPRYKIIEKKQPVAFWCNPISGHNTLYWYLQNLGQGPELLIRYENEEAVDDSQLPKDRFSAERLKGVDSTLKIQPAELGDSAVYLCASSPGLVPYEQYFGPGTRLTVT.

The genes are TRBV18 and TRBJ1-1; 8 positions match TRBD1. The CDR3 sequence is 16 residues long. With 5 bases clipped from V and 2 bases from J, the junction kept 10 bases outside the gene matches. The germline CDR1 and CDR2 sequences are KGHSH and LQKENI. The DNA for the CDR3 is TGTGCCAGCTCAACTCAGGGGGCGCGGGCCAACACTGAAGCTTTCTTT. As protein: CASSTQGARANTEAFF.